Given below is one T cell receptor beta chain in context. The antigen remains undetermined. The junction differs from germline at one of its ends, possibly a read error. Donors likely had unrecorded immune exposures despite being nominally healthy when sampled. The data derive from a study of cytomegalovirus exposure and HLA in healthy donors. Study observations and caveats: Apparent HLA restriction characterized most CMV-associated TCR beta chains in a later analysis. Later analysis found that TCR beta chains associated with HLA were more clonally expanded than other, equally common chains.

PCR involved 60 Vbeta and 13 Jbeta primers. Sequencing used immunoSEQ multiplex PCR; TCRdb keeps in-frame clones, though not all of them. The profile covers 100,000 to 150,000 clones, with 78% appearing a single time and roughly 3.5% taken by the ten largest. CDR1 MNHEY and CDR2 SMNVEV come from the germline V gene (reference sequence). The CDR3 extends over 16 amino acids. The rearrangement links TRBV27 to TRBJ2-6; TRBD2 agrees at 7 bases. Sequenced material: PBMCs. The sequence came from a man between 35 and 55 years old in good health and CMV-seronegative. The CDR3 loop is CASGRVFSSGANGLTF. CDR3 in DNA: TGTGCCAGCGGGAGGGTTTTTTCGTCTGGGGCCAACGGCCTGACTTTC.